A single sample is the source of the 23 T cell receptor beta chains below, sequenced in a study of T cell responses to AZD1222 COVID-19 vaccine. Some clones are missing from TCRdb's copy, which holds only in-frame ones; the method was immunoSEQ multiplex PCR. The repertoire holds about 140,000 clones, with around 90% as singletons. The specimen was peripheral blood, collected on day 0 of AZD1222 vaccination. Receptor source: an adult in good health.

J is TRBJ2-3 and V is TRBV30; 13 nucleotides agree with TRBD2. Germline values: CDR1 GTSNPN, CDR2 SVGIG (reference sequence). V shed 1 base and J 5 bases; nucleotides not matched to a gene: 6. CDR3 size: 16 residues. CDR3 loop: CAWSETSGREQDTQYF. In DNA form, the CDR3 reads TGTGCCTGGAGTGAAACTAGCGGGAGGGAACAAGATACGCAGTATTTT.

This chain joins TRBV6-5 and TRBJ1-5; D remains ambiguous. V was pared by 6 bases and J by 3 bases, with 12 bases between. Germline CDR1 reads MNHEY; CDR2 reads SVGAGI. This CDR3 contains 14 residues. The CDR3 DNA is TGTGCCAGCAGCCTGACGGCCTACAATCAGCCCCAGCATTTT. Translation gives CASSLTAYNQPQHF.

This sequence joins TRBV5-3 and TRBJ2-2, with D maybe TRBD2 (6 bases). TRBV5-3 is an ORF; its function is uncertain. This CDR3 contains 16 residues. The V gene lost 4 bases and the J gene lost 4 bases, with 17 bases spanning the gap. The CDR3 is CARSINSSEPTGELFF. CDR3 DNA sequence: TGTGCCAGAAGCATTAATTCTAGCGAGCCCACCGGGGAGCTGTTTTTT.

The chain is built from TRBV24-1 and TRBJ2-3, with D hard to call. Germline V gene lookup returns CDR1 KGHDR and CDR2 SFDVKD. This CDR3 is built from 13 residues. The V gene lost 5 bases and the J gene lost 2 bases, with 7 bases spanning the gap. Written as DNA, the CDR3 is TGTGCCACCAGTGGTCAGAACACAGATACGCAGTATTTT. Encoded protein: CATSGQNTDTQYF.

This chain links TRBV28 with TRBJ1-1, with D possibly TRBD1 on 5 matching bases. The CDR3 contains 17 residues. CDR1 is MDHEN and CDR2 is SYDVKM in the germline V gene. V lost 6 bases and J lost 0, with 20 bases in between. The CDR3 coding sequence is TGTGCCAGCAGCCCCTTCGTAGCGGGGGGGTTGAACACTGAAGCTTTCTTT. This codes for CASSPFVAGGLNTEAFF.

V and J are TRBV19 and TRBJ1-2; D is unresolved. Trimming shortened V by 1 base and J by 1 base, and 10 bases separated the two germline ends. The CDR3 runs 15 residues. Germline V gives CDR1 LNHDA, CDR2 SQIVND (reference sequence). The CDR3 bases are TGTGCCAGTAGTATAGGCGCCGGGGATAACTATGGCTACACCTTC. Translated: CASSIGAGDNYGYTF.

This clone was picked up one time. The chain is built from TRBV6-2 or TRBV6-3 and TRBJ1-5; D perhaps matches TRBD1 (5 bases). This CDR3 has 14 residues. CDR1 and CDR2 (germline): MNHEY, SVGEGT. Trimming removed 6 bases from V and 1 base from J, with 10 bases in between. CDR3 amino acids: CASSRVISNQPQHF. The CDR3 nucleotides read TGTGCCAGCAGCAGGGTTATCAGCAATCAGCCCCAGCATTTT.

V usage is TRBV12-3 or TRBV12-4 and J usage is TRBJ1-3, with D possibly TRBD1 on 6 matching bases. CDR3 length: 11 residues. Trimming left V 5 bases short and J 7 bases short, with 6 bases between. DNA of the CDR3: TGTGCCAGCAGTGGACAGAACACCATATATTTT. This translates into CASSGQNTIYF.

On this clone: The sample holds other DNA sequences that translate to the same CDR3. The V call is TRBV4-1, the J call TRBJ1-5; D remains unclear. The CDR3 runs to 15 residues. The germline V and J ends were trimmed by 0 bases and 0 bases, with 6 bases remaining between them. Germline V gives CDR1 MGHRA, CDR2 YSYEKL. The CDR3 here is CASSQDMGSNQPQHF. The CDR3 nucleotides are TGCGCCAGCAGCCAAGACATGGGTAGCAATCAGCCCCAGCATTTT.

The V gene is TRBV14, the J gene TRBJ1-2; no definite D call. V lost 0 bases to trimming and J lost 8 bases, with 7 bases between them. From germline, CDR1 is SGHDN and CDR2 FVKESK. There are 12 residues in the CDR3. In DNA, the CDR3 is TGTGCCAGCAGCCAAGATCTTCGGGGCTACACCTTC. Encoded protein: CASSQDLRGYTF.

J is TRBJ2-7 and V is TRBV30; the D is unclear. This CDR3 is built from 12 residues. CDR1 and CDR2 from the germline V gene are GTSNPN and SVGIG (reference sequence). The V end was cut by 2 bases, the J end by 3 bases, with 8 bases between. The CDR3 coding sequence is TGTGCCTGGAGTCGGCGGAGCTACGAGCAGTACTTC. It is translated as CAWSRRSYEQYF.

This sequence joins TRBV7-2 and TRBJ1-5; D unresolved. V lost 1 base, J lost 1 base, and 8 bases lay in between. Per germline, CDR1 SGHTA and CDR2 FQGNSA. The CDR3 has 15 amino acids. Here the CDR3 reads CASSLDGLSNQPQHF. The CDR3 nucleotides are TGTGCCAGCAGCTTAGATGGGTTGAGCAATCAGCCCCAGCATTTT.

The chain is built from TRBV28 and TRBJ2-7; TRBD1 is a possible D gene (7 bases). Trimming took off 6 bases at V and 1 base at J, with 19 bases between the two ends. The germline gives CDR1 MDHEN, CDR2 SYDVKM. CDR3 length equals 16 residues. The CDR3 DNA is TGTGCCAGCAGGGGTAACGAGGCAGGGGGGTCCTACGAGCAGTACTTC. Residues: CASRGNEAGGSYEQYF.

CDR3 amino acids: CASSLAAQPQHF. For the CDR3, the DNA is TGTGCCAGCAGTTTAGCGGCCCAGCCCCAGCATTTT. V gene TRBV12-3 or TRBV12-4 combines with J gene TRBJ1-5, with D hard to call. V lost 0 bases, J lost 7 bases, and 4 bases lay in between. CDR3 length equals 12 residues.

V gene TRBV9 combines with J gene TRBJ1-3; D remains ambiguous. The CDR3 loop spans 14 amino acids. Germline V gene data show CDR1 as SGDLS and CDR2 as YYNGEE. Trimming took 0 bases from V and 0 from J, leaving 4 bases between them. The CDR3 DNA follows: TGTGCCAGCAGCGTAGAAACCTCTGGAAACACCATATATTTT. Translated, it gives CASSVETSGNTIYF.

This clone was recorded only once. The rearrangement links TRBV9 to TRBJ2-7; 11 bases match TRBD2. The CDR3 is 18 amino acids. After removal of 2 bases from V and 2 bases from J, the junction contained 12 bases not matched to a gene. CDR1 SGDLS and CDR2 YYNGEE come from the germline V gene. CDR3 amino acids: CASSVGPLSGRDPYEQYF. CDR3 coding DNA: TGTGCCAGCAGCGTCGGCCCCCTTAGCGGGAGGGATCCCTACGAGCAGTACTTC.

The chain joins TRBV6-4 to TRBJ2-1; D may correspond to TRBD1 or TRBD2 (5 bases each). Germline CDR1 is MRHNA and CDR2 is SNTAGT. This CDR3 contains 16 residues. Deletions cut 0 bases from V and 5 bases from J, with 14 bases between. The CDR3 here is CASSDSSGKGNNEQFF. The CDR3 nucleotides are TGTGCCAGCAGTGACTCTTCCGGGAAGGGGAACAATGAGCAGTTCTTC.

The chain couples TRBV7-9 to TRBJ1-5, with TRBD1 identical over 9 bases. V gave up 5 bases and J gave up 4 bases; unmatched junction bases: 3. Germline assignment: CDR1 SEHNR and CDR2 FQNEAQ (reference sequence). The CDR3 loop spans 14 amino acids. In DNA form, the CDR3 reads TGTGCCAGCAGCCCCGGGACAGGGAATCAGCCCCAGCATTTT. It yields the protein CASSPGTGNQPQHF.

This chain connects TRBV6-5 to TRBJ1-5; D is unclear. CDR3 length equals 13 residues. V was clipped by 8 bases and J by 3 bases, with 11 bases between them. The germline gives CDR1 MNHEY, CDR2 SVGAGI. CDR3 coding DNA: TGTGCCAGCGGACGGAGTGCCAATCAGCCCCAGCATTTT. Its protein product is CASGRSANQPQHF.

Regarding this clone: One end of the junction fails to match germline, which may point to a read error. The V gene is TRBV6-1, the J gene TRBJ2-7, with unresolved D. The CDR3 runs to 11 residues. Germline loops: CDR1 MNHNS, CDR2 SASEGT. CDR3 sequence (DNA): TGTGCCAGCAGCGAAGGGTACGAGCAGTACTTC. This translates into CASSEGYEQYF.

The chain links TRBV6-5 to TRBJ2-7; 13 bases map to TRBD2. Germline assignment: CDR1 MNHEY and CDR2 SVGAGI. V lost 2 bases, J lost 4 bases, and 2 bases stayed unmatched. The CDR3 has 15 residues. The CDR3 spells CASSYRTSGSYEQYF. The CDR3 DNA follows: TGTGCCAGCAGTTACAGGACTAGCGGGAGTTACGAGCAGTACTTC.

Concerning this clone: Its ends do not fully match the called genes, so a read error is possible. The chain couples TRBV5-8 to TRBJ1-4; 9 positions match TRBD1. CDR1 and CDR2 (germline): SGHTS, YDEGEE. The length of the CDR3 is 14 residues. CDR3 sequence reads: CASSLSTGGPFNRF. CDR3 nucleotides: TGTGCCAGCAGCCTATCCACAGGGGGCCCGTTTAATCGTTTT.

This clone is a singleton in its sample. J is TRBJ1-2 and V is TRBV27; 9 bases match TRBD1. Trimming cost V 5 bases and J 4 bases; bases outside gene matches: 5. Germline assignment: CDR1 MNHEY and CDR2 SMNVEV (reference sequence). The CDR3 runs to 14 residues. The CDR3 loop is CASSPRDRVYGYTF. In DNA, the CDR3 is TGTGCCAGCAGTCCCCGGGACAGGGTCTATGGCTACACCTTC.